A selection of T cell receptor beta chains follows, all from one sample in a study of blood T cell repertoires in COVID-19. TCRdb's copy holds only in-frame clones and misses some; the assay was immunoSEQ multiplex PCR. The sample records under 350,000 clones, roughly 86% being singletons. The sequenced material came from peripheral blood. The receptors originated from a man aged 70-80 years with acute or convalescent COVID-19. Both conserved end residues are part of each CDR3. The D gene is left open where the match is weak.

v_call	d_call	j_call	cdr3_aa	cdr3_nt
TRBV7-3	TRBD2	TRBJ2-1	CASRRTSGDNEQFF	TGTGCCAGCAGGCGGACTAGCGGGGACAATGAGCAGTTCTTC
TRBV6-2/TRBV6-3	.	TRBJ2-5	CASSQRPRTVGETQYF	TGTGCCAGCAGTCAGCGGCCGCGGACCGTGGGGGAGACCCAGTACTTC
TRBV5-4	TRBD1	TRBJ2-7	CASSQTGTGFSYEQYF	TGTGCCAGCAGCCAGACCGGGACAGGGTTCTCCTACGAGCAGTACTTC
TRBV20-1	.	TRBJ1-2	CSASNRTTGYGYTF	TGCAGTGCTAGTAATCGGACAACTGGATATGGCTACACCTTC
TRBV6-1	.	TRBJ1-1	CASSAGGAGLTEAFF	TGTGCCAGCAGTGCCGGTGGGGCCGGGCTGACTGAAGCTTTCTTT
TRBV30	.	TRBJ2-7	CAWSVGAGGPSYEQYF	TGTGCCTGGAGTGTAGGGGCCGGGGGGCCCTCCTACGAGCAGTACTTC
TRBV5-1	TRBD2	TRBJ2-7	CASSPAGTSGREQYF	TGCGCCAGCAGCCCTGCCGGGACTAGCGGGAGGGAGCAGTACTTC
TRBV9	.	TRBJ2-2	CASSVAGVTTGELFF	TGTGCCAGCAGCGTAGCGGGAGTCACTACCGGGGAGCTGTTTTTT
TRBV4-2	.	TRBJ1-3	CASSQDEVSGNTIYF	TGTGCCAGCAGCCAAGATGAGGTCTCTGGAAACACCATATATTTT
TRBV7-8	.	TRBJ1-5	CASSSGQYNQPQHF	TGTGCCAGCAGCTCAGGACAGTACAATCAGCCCCAGCATTTT
TRBV7-3	.	TRBJ2-1	CASSLYGSGGNEQFF	TGTGCCAGCAGCTTATACGGCAGCGGTGGGAATGAGCAGTTCTTC
TRBV6-5	TRBD1	TRBJ1-2	CASSYSRDSPYGYTF	TGTGCCAGCAGTTACTCGCGGGACAGTCCCTATGGCTACACCTTC
TRBV5-5	TRBD2	TRBJ2-1	CASSLVSGGALGQFF	TGTGCCAGCAGCTTGGTTAGCGGGGGGGCCCTTGGGCAGTTCTTC
TRBV9	TRBD1	TRBJ1-5	CASSEQGIDQPQHF	TGTGCCAGCAGCGAACAGGGGATCGATCAGCCCCAGCATTTT
TRBV28	.	TRBJ2-2	CASSLFRSLNTGELFF	TGTGCCAGCAGTTTGTTTCGGAGCCTGAACACCGGGGAGCTGTTTTTT
TRBV4-1	.	TRBJ1-5	CASSQGTGGNQPQHF	TGCGCCAGCAGCCAAGGAACAGGAGGCAATCAGCCCCAGCATTTT
TRBV5-4	TRBD2	TRBJ2-3	CASSSSGGGTDTQYF	TGTGCCAGCAGCTCTAGCGGGGGGGGCACAGATACGCAGTATTTT
TRBV19	TRBD2	TRBJ2-4	CASSISGGAGGIQYF	TGTGCCAGTAGTATTAGCGGGGGGGCCGGAGGCATTCAGTACTTC
TRBV11-3	TRBD1	TRBJ2-2	CASSFGTGYTGELFF	TGTGCCAGCAGCTTTGGGACAGGGTACACCGGGGAGCTGTTTTTT
TRBV5-4	TRBD2	TRBJ2-1	CASSLLAGGYNEQFF	TGTGCCAGCAGCTTGTTGGCGGGAGGTTACAATGAGCAGTTCTTC
TRBV28	.	TRBJ1-5	CASTTSHGVGQPQHF	TGTGCCAGCACTACAAGTCACGGGGTGGGTCAGCCCCAGCATTTT
TRBV10-2	.	TRBJ1-3	CASGQGNTIYF	TGCGCCAGCGGGCAAGGAAACACCATATATTTT